This TCR beta chain is drawn from a study of shared T cell receptors in the human thymus. TCRdb's copy holds only in-frame clones and misses some; the assay was immunoSEQ multiplex PCR. The sample carries 700,000 or so clones, approximately 83% recorded once. V was pared by 4 bases and J by 1 base, with 21 bases between. CDR1 is SGDLS and CDR2 is YYNGEE in the germline V gene. This CDR3 has 17 amino acids. These records were also assigned to another study, of human thymus T cells. That work contributes: The thymus tissue came from resections taken during corrective heart surgery. Thymic repertoires from unrelated individuals overlapped highly, related research reported.

Sequenced material: thymocytes. The gene calls are TRBV9 and TRBJ2-7; the D gene is possibly TRBD2 (6 bases). This TCR derives from a girl less than two years old with a congenital heart defect. The chain's CDR3 is CASSPQSLGGISYEQYF. CDR3 nucleotide sequence: TGTGCCAGCAGCCCCCAGTCCCTTGGCGGGATATCCTACGAGCAGTACTTC.